This TCR beta chain derives from a study of cytomegalovirus exposure and HLA in healthy donors. Findings and limits, study-wide: Specificity of three CMV-associated chains for CMV antigens was verified in vitro. A list of approximately 160 TCR beta chains associated with cytomegalovirus was given.

Germline V gene sequence: CDR1 SNHLY, CDR2 FYNNEI. The CDR3 has 14 residues. J lost 3 bases, V lost 4 bases, and 1 base had no gene match. Some clones are missing from TCRdb's copy, which holds only in-frame ones; the method was immunoSEQ multiplex PCR. Of a few hundred thousand clones listed, 70% to 90% are singletons. For this clone: Its antigen is currently unknown.

Source material: PBMCs. V is TRBV2 and J is TRBJ2-7; 12 positions match TRBD2. This receptor was taken from a woman aged 18-29 years in good health and CMV-seronegative. The CDR3 here is CASSAGLAGYEQYF. The CDR3 region has the DNA TGTGCCAGCAGTGCGGGACTAGCGGGCTACGAGCAGTACTTC.